A selection of T cell receptor beta chains follows, all from one sample in a study of CD8 T cells in ankylosing spondylitis. TCRdb reanalysed the 5' RACE reads using MiXCR and keeps one entry per CDR3 protein. This sample has about 130,000 distinct CDR3 sequences; roughly 13% occur once, and the top ten carry approximately 3.1%. The source material was blood, either unsorted or a sorted T cell fraction (not recorded which). These receptors all come from a female donor with ankylosing spondylitis or in good health (not recorded which). Both conserved end residues are part of each CDR3. D genes are given only for firm matches. Some rows mark clone size as missing; the rest say once, few, many or name a class of expanded clone.

>many|TRBJ1-5|TRBV10-2|-
CASRRGIWDNQPQHF
TGCGCCAGCAGAAGAGGGATTTGGGACAATCAGCCCCAGCATTTT
>-|TRBJ2-7|TRBV20-1|TRBD2
CSARQASGGAEEQYF
TGCAGTGCTAGACAAGCTAGCGGGGGGGCAGAAGAGCAGTACTTC
>-|TRBJ1-2|TRBV6-1|-
CASSRPGIWDYGYTF
TGTGCCAGCAGCCGACCGGGGATATGGGACTATGGCTACACCTTC
>-|TRBJ2-6|TRBV15|-
CATSEGHNSGANVLTF
TGTGCCACCAGCGAGGGACATAACTCTGGGGCCAACGTCCTGACTTTC
>few|TRBJ2-4|TRBV5-1|TRBD2
CASSLASGGRNIQYF
TGCGCCAGCAGCTTGGCCAGCGGGGGCCGAAACATTCAGTACTTC
>-|TRBJ2-7|TRBV12-3/TRBV12-4|-
CASSLGGGRYEQYF
TGTGCCAGCAGTTTGGGAGGGGGCAGGTACGAGCAGTACTTC
>-|TRBJ2-5|TRBV9|TRBD2
CANSVGLAGQETQYF
TGTGCCAACAGCGTGGGACTAGCGGGGCAAGAGACCCAGTACTTC
>few|TRBJ1-5|TRBV3-1|TRBD1
CASSPYPRTGMTDQPQHF
TGTGCCAGCAGCCCCTACCCGAGGACAGGGATGACGGATCAGCCCCAGCATTTT
>many|TRBJ2-5|TRBV20-1|TRBD2
CSGGSGRGETQYF
TGCAGTGGGGGAAGCGGGAGGGGAGAGACCCAGTACTTC
>-|TRBJ2-7|TRBV7-2|TRBD2
CASSDGGALWYEQYF
TGTGCCAGCAGCGACGGGGGGGCCCTTTGGTACGAGCAGTACTTC
>few|TRBJ2-5|TRBV4-2|-
CASSQDIGTQYF
TGTGCCAGCAGCCAAGATATCGGGACCCAGTACTTC
>many|TRBJ2-5|TRBV29-1|-
CSGSEVETQYF
TGCAGCGGGTCGGAGGTAGAGACCCAGTACTTC
>-|TRBJ2-7|TRBV20-1|TRBD1
CSASADRAHEQYF
TGCAGTGCTAGTGCGGACAGGGCCCACGAGCAGTACTTC
>many|TRBJ2-3|TRBV28|-
CASSPTADTQYF
TGTGCCAGCAGTCCGACGGCCGATACGCAGTATTTT
>many|TRBJ1-6|TRBV5-1|-
CASSLGAGEYALHF
TGCGCCAGCAGCTTGGGAGCCGGGGAATACGCCCTCCACTTT
>-|TRBJ2-7|TRBV5-1|-
CASSWGQVYEQYF
TGCGCCAGCAGCTGGGGACAAGTCTACGAGCAGTACTTC
>many|TRBJ1-2|TRBV5-1|TRBD1
CASKGTGYGYTF
TGCGCCAGCAAGGGGACAGGTTATGGCTACACCTTC
>many|TRBJ2-5|TRBV24-1|TRBD1
CATSDANPLTGNQETQYF
TGTGCCACCAGTGATGCCAACCCACTGACAGGGAATCAAGAGACCCAGTACTTC
>few|TRBJ2-5|TRBV12-3/TRBV12-4|-
CASSQTLYQETQYF
TGTGCCAGCAGCCAGACACTTTACCAAGAGACCCAGTACTTC
>many|TRBJ2-1|TRBV20-1|-
CSARQGPYNEQFF
TGCAGTGCTAGACAGGGGCCCTACAATGAGCAGTTCTTC
>many|TRBJ2-3|TRBV12-3/TRBV12-4|-
CASSPPTAAGGTDTQYF
TGTGCCAGCAGTCCTCCGACGGCGGCTGGGGGCACAGATACGCAGTATTTT
>few|TRBJ2-1|TRBV5-1|-
CASSPSSRYNEQFF
TGCGCCAGCAGCCCTTCTAGCAGATACAATGAGCAGTTCTTC
>-|TRBJ1-4|TRBV3-1|TRBD1
CASSPGTATNEKLFF
TGTGCCAGCAGCCCCGGGACAGCAACTAATGAAAAACTGTTTTTT
>-|TRBJ1-6|TRBV20-1|-
CSAAKPGLLNSPLHF
TGCAGTGCTGCTAAGCCGGGACTCTTGAATTCACCCCTCCACTTT
>-|TRBJ1-2|TRBV5-1|-
CASSLVQGVVSGYTF
TGCGCCAGCAGCTTGGTTCAGGGAGTCGTCTCCGGCTACACCTTC
>many|TRBJ2-5|TRBV6-5|-
CASSYSLAGTEETQYF
TGTGCCAGCAGTTACTCATTAGCGGGGACAGAAGAGACCCAGTACTTC
>-|TRBJ1-1|TRBV12-3/TRBV12-4|-
CASTGGREGYTEAFF
TGTGCCAGCACGGGTGGTAGGGAAGGTTACACTGAAGCTTTCTTT